This T cell receptor (beta chain) was retrieved from a study of spatial heterogeneity in lung cancer (dated by TCRdb to between 2018 and 2020). About the full investigation: Beta-chain transcripts were consistently detected in greater numbers than alpha-chain transcripts, which likely reflects a higher abundance of beta-chain transcripts. In the raw uncorrected reads, each unique combination of TCR and UMI appeared more than ten times on average. TCR alpha and beta repertoires were quantitatively compared across multiple tumor regions, matched nontumor lung and blood in non-small cell lung cancer. TCR repertoire features were related to nonsynonymous mutation counts determined by whole-exome sequencing of tumor tissue. Both alpha and beta chains were TCR-sequenced in samples taken at surgery, namely 220 tumor regions, more than 62 matched nontumor lung samples and roughly 56 PBMC samples. General conclusions and limits of the study: Additional single-cell paired TCR alpha and beta sequencing was considered necessary to confirm, at a functional level, the hypothesis that regional TCRs recognize regional mutations. Ubiquitous expanded tumor TCRs were found in blood more often at tumor resection than at routine follow-up.

Interpreted using the paper, the time point label stands for: sample taken at primary tumor resection. TCR sequencing used whole RNA extracted from tumor and nontumor lung tissue, or from cryopreserved PBMC samples, without cell sorting. The donors were 72 patients from the lung TRACERx cohort who had early-stage, untreated non-small cell lung cancer. Only patients for whom sufficient RNA was available from at least two tumor regions were selected for TCR sequencing. This clonotype was detected many times. Which antigen it targets is not known. The record has no base qualities; no much larger clone is one base away. Via the germline V gene, CDR1 is MDHEN and CDR2 SYDVKM. From cysteine to phenylalanine, the CDR3 is 13 amino acids long. Only the CDR3 part of the read is kept: 39 bases, read in frame from the first base. Trimming at the junction amounts to 5 bases on V and 1 base on J, and the germline ends lie 7 bases apart.

The library was prepared using 5' RACE. The sequencer was a NextSeq 500. In the TCR library protocol, a unique molecular identifier was attached to each TCR cDNA molecule so that PCR and sequencing errors could be corrected. Per the authors' processing: Decombinator tools were used for TCR identification, UMI-based error correction and CDR3 extraction. TCRs above a frequency of 2 per 1,000, corresponding to the top 1% of the tumor frequency distribution, were defined as expanded. Renyi diversity was computed with the R vegan package after each repertoire had been subsampled 100 times to 5,000 TCRs. To build CDR3 similarity networks, amino acid triplet string-kernel similarity was used, and CDR3s were connected when their pairwise similarity was above 0.82. TCRdb applied fastp at Q25 and MiXCR to the public reads, then kept only in-frame beta chains. Under each unique CDR3 protein, matching rows form one entry showing the most common genes and DNA. TCRdb, rather than the study authors, made the V and J calls. This sample lists 60,000 to 65,000 distinct CDR3 sequences; 7.5% to 8.5% were detected once. The ten largest account for about 14% of the sample.

The specimen comprised PBMCs, sampled at surgery. The source is a female donor with early-stage non-small cell lung cancer. This receptor chain uses TRBV28 and TRBJ2-3; the D gene assignment is ambiguous. The DNA is as follows: TGTGCCAGCAGTCCGGGCGGCACAGATACGCAGTATTTT. It encodes CASSPGGTDTQYF.